These 5 T cell receptor beta chains were sequenced from one sample in a study of vaccination and CD4 T cells after COVID-19. These receptors' antigens are unknown. Noted treatment: roughly 11-day PBMC culture with coronavirus spike peptide pools or control peptides (ViraFEST assay). Gathering of the CD4+ T cells, from the unexposed donor, took place before the COVID-19 pandemic (2011-2018). The Oncomine TCR Beta short-read assay sequenced DNA from cultured CD4+ T cells. A single record per CDR3 protein comes from TCRdb applying MiXCR to the PCR reads. Among 5,000 to 7,500 distinct CDR3 sequences listed, roughly 50% were seen once. Sequenced: CD4+ T cells from blood, cultured in vitro. These receptor sequences come from a human donor in good health.

The V gene is TRBV25-1, the J gene TRBJ2-1; D not certain. V dropped 4 bases and J dropped 8 bases, with 12 bases sitting between them. Germline lookup yields CDR1 MGHDK and CDR2 SYGVNS. The CDR3 length is 13 residues. The CDR3 DNA sequence: TGTGCCAGCAGTGGTGTTTGGGTGGATGAGCAGTTCTTC. This sequence encodes CASSGVWVDEQFF.

The V call is TRBV20-1, the J call TRBJ1-5; D call uncertain. The CDR3 spans 13 residues. Germline V lookup: CDR1 DFQATT, CDR2 SNEGSKA (reference sequence). Trimming shortened V by 3 bases and J by 6 bases, and 12 bases separated the two germline ends. CDR3 bases: TGCAGTGCTAGGGGAGATGGTGGTCAGCCCCAGCATTTT. Protein product: CSARGDGGQPQHF.

CDR3 DNA: TGTGCCATCACAGGGGGCATCGAGACCCAGTACTTC. It encodes CAITGGIETQYF. The rearrangement links TRBV21-1 to TRBJ2-5; the D segment call TRBD1 is taken from the table without a DNA check. TRBV21-1 is reported as a pseudogene. This CDR3 has 12 residues.

This sequence joins TRBV12-3 or TRBV12-4 and TRBJ2-7, with TRBD2 identical over 10 bases. The ends lost 7 bases at V and 4 bases at J; junction bases unmatched: 4. This CDR3 spans 13 amino acids. This chain's CDR3 is CASNQRGGYEQYF. As DNA, the CDR3 is TGTGCCAGCAATCAGCGGGGGGGATACGAGCAGTACTTC.

The V gene is TRBV24-1, the J gene TRBJ2-7; the match to TRBD1 covers 9 bases. The CDR3 totals 15 residues. The junction had 8 bases not matched to a gene; V was cut back by 3 bases and J by 6 bases. Germline-derived CDR1 and CDR2 are KGHDR and SFDVKD. CDR3 nucleotides: TGTGCCACCAGTGATCCCGGGACAGGGAAGTCCGAGCAGTACTTC. Translation: CATSDPGTGKSEQYF.